A selection of T cell receptor beta chains follows, all from one sample in a study of T cells in localized non-small cell lung cancer. The repertoire was sequenced with immunoSEQ multiplex PCR; TCRdb's copy has only in-frame clones and lacks some. The repertoire includes some 15,000 clones, more than 70% of them detected once, and 25% to 30% sits in the top ten. Material: peripheral blood mononuclear cells, obtained before any cancer treatment. All receptors come from a male donor aged 60 or older with stage II lung adenocarcinoma. CDR3s include the opening cysteine and the closing phenylalanine or tryptophan. The D gene is left open where the match is weak. The size of a clone is reported for some rows only, either as once, few or many, or as a class for expanded clones.

v_gene,abundance,j_gene,len,d_gene,CDR3aa,CDR3nt
TRBV11-3,once,TRBJ1-5,13,-,CASSLDRSQPQHF,TGTGCCAGCAGCTTAGATCGGAGTCAGCCCCAGCATTTT
TRBV6-1,-,TRBJ1-2,13,TRBD1,CASRRTGNGGYTF,TGTGCCAGCAGGAGGACAGGGAACGGTGGCTACACCTTC
TRBV18,-,TRBJ2-5,12,-,CASSLYQETQYF,TGTGCCAGCTCTCTGTACCAAGAGACCCAGTACTTC
TRBV7-9,-,TRBJ2-1,11,-,CAGGNSYEQFF,TGTGCCGGGGGGAATAGTTATGAGCAGTTCTTC
TRBV18,once,TRBJ1-4,16,TRBD1,CASSPVSGQINEKLFF,TGTGCCAGCTCACCAGTCTCGGGACAGATTAATGAAAAACTGTTTTTT
TRBV25-1,-,TRBJ2-7,14,-,CASRRGGTAYEQYF,TGTGCCAGCAGGCGGGGCGGTACCGCCTACGAGCAGTACTTC
TRBV19,once,TRBJ1-1,16,TRBD1,CASSTRWTGENTEAFF,TGTGCCAGTAGTACGCGCTGGACAGGGGAGAACACTGAAGCTTTCTTT
TRBV19,few,TRBJ2-3,20,-,CASSKRQGASGRLGTDTQYF,TGTGCCAGTAGTAAAAGACAGGGGGCAAGCGGGAGGCTTGGCACAGATACGCAGTATTTT
TRBV6-5,-,TRBJ1-1,16,-,CASSLYGGQLTTEAFF,TGTGCCAGCAGTTTATACGGGGGCCAGTTGACCACTGAAGCTTTCTTT
TRBV7-6,-,TRBJ1-2,11,-,CASSGLYGYTF,TGTGCCAGCAGCGGACTCTATGGCTACACCTTC
TRBV9,-,TRBJ2-1,11,-,CASSVENEQFF,TGTGCCAGCAGCGTAGAGAATGAGCAGTTCTTC
TRBV28,-,TRBJ1-4,16,-,CASYWGGKVGNEKLFF,TGTGCCAGCTACTGGGGGGGGAAGGTCGGTAATGAAAAACTGTTTTTT
TRBV25-1,-,TRBJ1-1,17,TRBD1,CASSPSGATGGNTEAFF,TGTGCCAGCAGTCCCAGCGGTGCGACAGGGGGCAACACTGAAGCTTTCTTT
TRBV28,-,TRBJ2-7,15,-,CASSFYGEKLYEQYF,TGTGCCAGCAGTTTTTACGGGGAGAAGCTTTACGAGCAGTACTTC
TRBV6-6,few,TRBJ2-1,12,-,CASSPPELEQFF,TGTGCCAGCAGCCCTCCTGAGTTGGAGCAGTTCTTC
TRBV19,-,TRBJ1-4,14,-,CASSSRDPLEKLFF,TGTGCCAGTAGTTCAAGGGACCCCCTTGAAAAACTGTTTTTT
TRBV7-9,-,TRBJ2-1,14,-,CASSPPGVYNEQFF,TGTGCCAGCAGCCCACCCGGAGTTTACAATGAGCAGTTCTTC
TRBV2,-,TRBJ2-5,10,-,CASRWETQYF,TGTGCCAGCAGGTGGGAGACCCAGTACTTC
TRBV2,-,TRBJ2-3,17,-,CASSGDTLAGRTDTQYF,TGTGCCAGCAGTGGTGATACGCTGGCGGGACGCACAGATACGCAGTATTTT
TRBV6-5,-,TRBJ1-3,13,-,CASTTTSGNTIYF,TGTGCCAGCACTACTACCTCTGGAAACACCATATATTTT